These T cell receptor beta chains were read from a single sample in a study of T cell responses to AZD1222 COVID-19 vaccine. Sequencing was performed with immunoSEQ multiplex PCR; in TCRdb, only in-frame clones are kept and a portion is missing. In the table there are about 180,000 clones, 85% to 95% of which are singletons. This sample comprised peripheral blood, obtained 28 days after the second AZD1222 dose. The receptors originated from an adult who received the AZD1222 COVID-19 vaccine. Each CDR3 is given with its conserved first and last residue. The D gene is left open where the match is weak. Not every row has a clone size; where given, it reads once, few, many or a size class.

J	V	D	size	CDR3	DNA
TRBJ2-3	TRBV28	.	.	CASSLLTGTRTDTQYF	TGTGCCAGCAGTTTATTAACGGGAACTCGCACAGATACGCAGTATTTT
TRBJ2-3	TRBV19	.	many	CASSIRGGAGTDTQYF	TGTGCCAGTAGTATTCGTGGCGGGGCGGGCACAGATACGCAGTATTTT
TRBJ1-2	TRBV5-6	.	.	CASSLFRGGSTRYGYTF	TGTGCCAGCAGCTTGTTTCGGGGAGGATCAACTCGGTATGGCTACACCTTC
TRBJ2-1	TRBV27	.	.	CASSARWGNEQFF	TGTGCCAGCAGTGCCCGCTGGGGGAATGAGCAGTTCTTC
TRBJ2-5	TRBV28	.	.	CASSISGESETQYF	TGTGCCAGCAGTATTTCAGGGGAATCAGAGACCCAGTACTTC
TRBJ2-5	TRBV5-1	TRBD2	.	CASSSGTSRETQYF	TGCGCCAGCAGCTCAGGGACTAGCCGGGAGACCCAGTACTTC
TRBJ2-1	TRBV28	TRBD1	few	CASSVDRGAYNEQFF	TGTGCCAGCAGTGTAGACAGGGGTGCATACAATGAGCAGTTCTTC
TRBJ1-1	TRBV15	TRBD1	.	CATSSGQGRPEAFF	TGTGCCACCAGCAGCGGACAGGGGAGACCTGAAGCTTTCTTT
TRBJ2-2	TRBV7-8	.	.	CASSLRRVPSNTGELFF	TGTGCCAGCAGCTTACGGCGGGTACCGTCGAACACCGGGGAGCTGTTTTTT
TRBJ2-1	TRBV5-4	.	.	CASSLAATREQFF	TGTGCCAGCAGCTTGGCAGCTACCAGAGAGCAGTTCTTC
TRBJ2-5	TRBV29-1	.	.	CSVGQIQETQYF	TGCAGCGTCGGCCAGATCCAAGAGACCCAGTACTTC
TRBJ1-3	TRBV6-5	TRBD1	.	CASSFRDRANTIYF	TGTGCCAGCAGTTTCCGGGACAGGGCGAACACCATATATTTT
TRBJ2-2	TRBV3-1/TRBV3-2	TRBD1	.	CASSLGQGGPGELFF	TGTGCCAGCAGCCTCGGACAGGGCGGCCCCGGGGAGCTGTTTTTT
TRBJ2-5	TRBV18	.	.	CASSPRGGHQETQYF	TGTGCCAGCTCACCTCGAGGGGGACATCAAGAGACCCAGTACTTC
TRBJ2-3	TRBV5-1	.	.	CASSLGPGTRTDTQYF	TGCGCCAGCAGCTTGGGCCCTGGGACCCGCACAGATACGCAGTATTTT
TRBJ2-3	TRBV28	.	.	CASSQRLPVEDTQYF	TGTGCCAGCAGCCAACGGTTGCCCGTAGAAGATACGCAGTATTTT
TRBJ2-7	TRBV24-1	TRBD2	.	CATSKQREGHEQYF	TGTGCCACCAGTAAACAACGGGAGGGCCACGAGCAGTACTTC
TRBJ1-6	TRBV7-2	.	.	CASSLVGSPLHF	TGTGCCAGCAGCTTGGTTGGATCACCCCTCCACTTT
TRBJ2-7	TRBV6-5	.	.	CASSYYAGLYEQYF	TGTGCCAGCAGTTACTACGCGGGACTCTACGAGCAGTACTTC
TRBJ1-6	TRBV6-1	.	.	CASSELAVNSPLHF	TGTGCCAGCAGTGAATTGGCAGTTAATTCACCCCTCCACTTT
TRBJ1-5	TRBV10-3	TRBD1	once	CAINDREGQPQHF	TGTGCCATCAATGACAGGGAAGGGCAGCCCCAGCATTTT
TRBJ1-3	TRBV9	TRBD1	.	CASSATGGAGNTIYF	TGTGCCAGCAGCGCCACAGGGGGCGCTGGAAACACCATATATTTT
TRBJ2-4	TRBV15	.	.	CATSRDKKGDIQYF	TGTGCCACCAGCAGAGACAAGAAAGGGGACATTCAGTACTTC
TRBJ1-3	TRBV6-5	.	.	CASTRHGSGNTIYF	TGTGCCAGCACCCGTCACGGCTCTGGAAACACCATATATTTT
TRBJ1-6	TRBV14	TRBD1	.	CASSQDHSTGGRSPLHF	TGTGCCAGCAGCCAAGACCATAGTACAGGGGGCAGATCACCCCTCCACTTT
TRBJ1-3	TRBV2	.	.	CASMPGSDGNTIYF	TGTGCCAGCATGCCGGGTTCAGACGGAAACACCATATATTTT
TRBJ2-1	TRBV28	TRBD2	.	CASSSAGNLNEQFF	TGTGCCAGCAGTTCAGCGGGAAATTTGAATGAGCAGTTCTTC
TRBJ2-3	TRBV10-3	.	once	CAISPLRGRSTDTQYF	TGTGCCATCAGTCCGCTGCGGGGAAGGAGCACAGATACGCAGTATTTT
TRBJ1-4	TRBV7-2	TRBD1	once	CASSLGDSYNEKLFF	TGTGCCAGCAGCTTAGGGGACAGCTATAATGAAAAACTGTTTTTT
TRBJ2-4	TRBV27	.	.	CASNSVTENIQYF	TGTGCCAGCAACTCCGTAACAGAAAACATTCAGTACTTC
TRBJ1-3	TRBV3-1/TRBV3-2	.	.	CASSQGSGNTIYF	TGTGCCAGCAGCCAAGGTAGTGGAAACACCATATATTTT
TRBJ1-5	TRBV15	TRBD1	.	CATSRERQGNQPQHF	TGTGCCACCAGCAGAGAGCGACAGGGGAATCAGCCCCAGCATTTT
TRBJ1-1	TRBV18	TRBD1	.	CASSSTGVRGTEAFF	TGTGCCAGCTCATCGACAGGGGTACGGGGAACTGAAGCTTTCTTT
TRBJ1-5	TRBV12-3/TRBV12-4	.	.	CASTLNSNQPQHF	TGTGCCAGCACCCTTAACAGCAATCAGCCCCAGCATTTT
TRBJ1-4	TRBV11-2	.	.	CASSLVNNEKLFF	TGTGCCAGCAGCTTAGTAAATAATGAAAAACTGTTTTTT
TRBJ1-1	TRBV6-2/TRBV6-3	TRBD1	once	CASSYVQGAGTEAFF	TGTGCCAGCAGTTACGTACAGGGGGCTGGGACTGAAGCTTTCTTT
TRBJ2-7	TRBV29-1	TRBD1	.	CSVEEGTGVEQYF	TGCAGCGTTGAAGAGGGGACAGGAGTCGAGCAGTACTTC
TRBJ1-1	TRBV14	.	.	CASSQDLGNTEAFF	TGTGCCAGCAGCCAAGATCTTGGGAACACTGAAGCTTTCTTT
TRBJ1-5	TRBV7-3	.	.	CASSLDYRNSNQPQHF	TGTGCCAGCAGCTTAGACTACAGAAATAGCAATCAGCCCCAGCATTTT
TRBJ1-2	TRBV2	TRBD1	once	CANNRGGYGYTF	TGTGCCAACAACAGGGGTGGCTATGGCTACACCTTC
TRBJ2-2	TRBV5-1	TRBD1	.	CASSPRQGSGTGELFF	TGCGCCAGCAGCCCGAGACAGGGTTCGGGCACCGGGGAGCTGTTTTTT
TRBJ1-2	TRBV10-3	TRBD1	.	CAAGQGGIGGYTF	TGTGCCGCGGGACAGGGGGGGATAGGCGGCTACACCTTC
TRBJ1-5	TRBV19	TRBD1	.	CASSTSGQLLPQHF	TGTGCCAGTAGTACCTCGGGACAGCTTCTTCCCCAGCATTTT
TRBJ1-6	TRBV10-1	.	.	CASRMDDNSPLHF	TGCGCCAGCAGGATGGATGATAATTCACCCCTCCACTTT
TRBJ1-3	TRBV27	.	.	CASSWDGGNTIYF	TGTGCCAGCAGCTGGGACGGCGGAAACACCATATATTTT
TRBJ2-1	TRBV4-1	TRBD2	.	CASSQPTSGNYNEQFF	TGCGCCAGCAGCCAACCTACTAGCGGAAATTACAATGAGCAGTTCTTC
TRBJ2-7	TRBV2	.	.	CASRPDGSYEQYF	TGTGCCAGCAGGCCCGACGGTTCCTACGAGCAGTACTTC
TRBJ2-1	TRBV28	.	once	CASSSIEQRRSEQFF	TGTGCCAGCAGTTCAATAGAGCAACGGCGAAGTGAGCAGTTCTTC
TRBJ2-7	TRBV7-2	.	.	CASSLVTGSEGEQYF	TGTGCCAGCAGCTTAGTAACAGGGAGTGAAGGCGAGCAGTACTTC
TRBJ1-4	TRBV4-1	.	.	CASSQPTGYGEKLFF	TGCGCCAGCAGCCAACCCACGGGGTACGGAGAAAAACTGTTTTTT
TRBJ1-2	TRBV9	.	.	CASSFQGSHSRPGYTF	TGTGCCAGCTCCTTCCAGGGGTCCCATTCGAGGCCGGGCTACACCTTC